This TCR beta chain was documented in a study of blood T cell repertoires in COVID-19. Only in-frame clones appear in the TCRdb table, and some are missing; sequencing was by immunoSEQ multiplex PCR. The sample gives under 100,000 clones, just under 85% of which show up once; 3% to 3.5% is in the top ten. The CDR3 spans 15 residues. V shed 3 bases and J 8 bases; nucleotides not matched to a gene: 8. The germline CDR1 and CDR2 sequences are SEHNR and FQNEAQ (reference sequence). This TCR was sampled from a middle-aged man with acute or convalescent COVID-19. J is TRBJ1-2 and V is TRBV7-9; TRBD1 matches at 11 bases. The sample was peripheral blood. CDR3 nucleotide sequence: TGTGCCAGCAGCTTTGGGACAGGGGGATATCAGGGCTACACCTTC. As protein: CASSFGTGGYQGYTF.